The clone carrying this TCR beta chain was counted ten times or more. This CDR3 region has 17 residues. Germline CDR1 and CDR2: SGHRS and YFSETQ. The V end lost 3 bases, the J end lost 0 bases, and 16 bases lay between the germline ends. The record originates from a study of T-cell memory formation after mild COVID-19. One entry per CDR3 protein results from TCRdb running MiXCR on the 5' RACE reads. The sample lists about 250,000 distinct CDR3 sequences; approximately 15% were seen once. The sequence was collected from an adult woman who had mild COVID-19 (a few samples of this study predate the infection). Cell type and time point are not known. Material: PBMCs or a T cell subset sorted from them (not recorded which). The chain recombines TRBV5-1 with TRBJ1-3, with TRBD1 as a possible D gene (5 bases). CDR3 nucleotides: TGCGCCAGCAGCTCCACCAGCAGGGTAACCTCTGGAAACACCATATATTTT. Translation: CASSSTSRVTSGNTIYF.